The sequence of this T cell receptor beta chain was determined in a study of blood T cells in healthy people across ages. Findings and limits, study-wide: Diversity of TCR beta per million T cells declined in a roughly linear way with age. Estimated diversity that came from one million T cells was considered an underestimate. CMV status of donors was unknown, possibly confounding expanded clonotype changes. Strong correlation linked observed beta diversity and percent naive T cells.

A second PCR, run for about 7 to 11 cycles, used a sample-barcoded 5' primer plus a J-beta primer mix. TCRdb re-derived calls from the 5' RACE reads in MiXCR, one entry per CDR3 protein. Of about 1.7 million distinct CDR3 sequences listed, 25% to 30% are singletons. This clonotype was picked up many times. Antigen specificity is unknown. CDR1 is MNHNS, CDR2 SASEGT, per germline. V lost 5 bases and J lost 1; bases outside the gene matches: 12. This CDR3 spans 18 amino acids. The rearrangement links TRBV6-1 to TRBJ2-4; 9 nucleotides align to TRBD1. The TCR originated in a woman in her twenties or thirties in good health. Sequencing input: blood. CDR3 DNA: TGTGCCAGCAGTCGGACAGGGGCCGCGGGCTTGGCCAAAAACATTCAGTACTTC. Translating gives CASSRTGAAGLAKNIQYF.